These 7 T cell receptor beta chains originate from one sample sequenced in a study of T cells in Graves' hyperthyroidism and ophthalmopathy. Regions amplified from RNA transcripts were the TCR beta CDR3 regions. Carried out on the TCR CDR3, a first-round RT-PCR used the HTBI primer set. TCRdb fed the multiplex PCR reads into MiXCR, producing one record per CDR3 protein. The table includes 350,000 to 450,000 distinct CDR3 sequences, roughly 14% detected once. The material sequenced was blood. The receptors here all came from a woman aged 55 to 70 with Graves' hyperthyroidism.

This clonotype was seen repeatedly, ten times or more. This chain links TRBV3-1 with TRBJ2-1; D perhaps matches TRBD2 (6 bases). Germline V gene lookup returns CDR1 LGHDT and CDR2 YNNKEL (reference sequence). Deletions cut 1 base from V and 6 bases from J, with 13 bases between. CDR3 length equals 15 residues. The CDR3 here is CASSQGSAGRNEQFF. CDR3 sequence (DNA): TGTGCCAGCAGCCAAGGGTCCGCGGGACGCAATGAGCAGTTCTTC.

In DNA, the CDR3 is TGTGCCTCGACGGGGCAGGGGGCAAGCACAGATACGCAGTATTTT. Protein sequence: CASTGQGASTDTQYF. The chain links TRBV19 to TRBJ2-3; 8 bases map to TRBD1. J gave up 0 bases and V 11 bases, and 10 bases lay outside the gene matches. Germline V CDR1 and CDR2: LNHDA, SQIVND (reference sequence). This CDR3 is built from 15 residues.

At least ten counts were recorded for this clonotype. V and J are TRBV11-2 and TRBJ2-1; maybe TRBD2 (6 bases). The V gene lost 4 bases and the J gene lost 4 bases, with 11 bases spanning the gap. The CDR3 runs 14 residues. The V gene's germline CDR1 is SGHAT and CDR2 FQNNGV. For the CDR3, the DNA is TGTGCCAGCAGCTCCCGGGACTCTTACAATGAGCAGTTCTTC. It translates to CASSSRDSYNEQFF.

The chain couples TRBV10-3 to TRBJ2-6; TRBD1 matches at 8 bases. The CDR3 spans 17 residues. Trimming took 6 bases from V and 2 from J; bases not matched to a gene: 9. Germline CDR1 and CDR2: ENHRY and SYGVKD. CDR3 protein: CAIRSDREGAGANVLTF. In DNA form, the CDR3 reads TGTGCCATCAGGTCGGACAGGGAAGGGGCTGGGGCCAACGTCCTGACTTTC.

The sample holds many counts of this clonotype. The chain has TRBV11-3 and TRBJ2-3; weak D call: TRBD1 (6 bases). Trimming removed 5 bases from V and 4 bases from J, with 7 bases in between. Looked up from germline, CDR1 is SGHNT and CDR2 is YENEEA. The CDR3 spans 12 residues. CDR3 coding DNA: TGTGCCAGCAGCCCAGGGGCAGATACGCAGTATTTT. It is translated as CASSPGADTQYF.

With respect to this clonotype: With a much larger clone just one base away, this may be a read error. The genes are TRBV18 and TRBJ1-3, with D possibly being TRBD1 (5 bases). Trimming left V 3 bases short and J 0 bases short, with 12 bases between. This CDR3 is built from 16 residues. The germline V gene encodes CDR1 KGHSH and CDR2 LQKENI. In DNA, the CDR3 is TGTGCCAGCTCACCCGGGACCGTTAACTCTGGAAACACCATATATTTT. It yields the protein CASSPGTVNSGNTIYF. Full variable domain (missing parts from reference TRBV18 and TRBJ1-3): NAGVMQNPRHLVRRRGQEARLRCSPMKGHSHVYWYRQLPEEGLKFMVYLQKENIIDESGMPKERFSAEFPKEGPSILRIQQVVRGDSAAYFCASSPGTVNSGNTIYFGEGSWLTVV.

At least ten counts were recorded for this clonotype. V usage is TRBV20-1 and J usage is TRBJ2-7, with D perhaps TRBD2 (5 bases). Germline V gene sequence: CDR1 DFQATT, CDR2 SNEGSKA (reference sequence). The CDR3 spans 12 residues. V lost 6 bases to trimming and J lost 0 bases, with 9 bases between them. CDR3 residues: CSAGRDSYEQYF. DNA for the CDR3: TGCAGTGCGGGTCGGGACTCCTACGAGCAGTACTTC.